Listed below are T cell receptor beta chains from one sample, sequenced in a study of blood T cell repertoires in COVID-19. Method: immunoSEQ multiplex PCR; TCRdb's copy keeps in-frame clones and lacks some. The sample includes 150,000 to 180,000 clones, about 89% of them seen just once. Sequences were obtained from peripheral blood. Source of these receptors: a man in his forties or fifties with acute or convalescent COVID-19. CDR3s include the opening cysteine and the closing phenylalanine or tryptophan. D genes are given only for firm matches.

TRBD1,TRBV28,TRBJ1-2,CASSGLDRKGYGYTF
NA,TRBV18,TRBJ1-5,CASSQSGYSNQPQHF
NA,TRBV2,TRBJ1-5,CASSDFLGTRRADQPQHF
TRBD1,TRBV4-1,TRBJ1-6,CASSSRQGVDNSPLHF
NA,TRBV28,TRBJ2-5,CASRTRGVETQYF
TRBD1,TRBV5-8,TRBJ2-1,CASSFGGQGALGEQFF
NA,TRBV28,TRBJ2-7,CASGLQGALGEQYF
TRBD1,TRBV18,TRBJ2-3,CASSPGQEGTDTQYF
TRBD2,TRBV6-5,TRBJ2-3,CASMTGGPPDTQYF
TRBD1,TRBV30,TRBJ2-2,CAWSVGTGLRGVGTGELFF
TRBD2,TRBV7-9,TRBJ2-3,CASSSGTSGTSDTQYF
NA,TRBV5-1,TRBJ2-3,CASSGGHNTDTQYF
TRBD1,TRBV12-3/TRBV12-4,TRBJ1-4,CASSQGQPKLFF
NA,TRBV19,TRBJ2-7,CASSSRQSFEQYF
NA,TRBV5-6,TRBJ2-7,CASSFQRQSEQYF
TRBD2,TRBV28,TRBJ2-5,CASSFLGTSGEETQYF
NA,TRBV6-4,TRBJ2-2,CASSPGYGELFF
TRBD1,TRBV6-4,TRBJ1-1,CASSAQGDTEAFF
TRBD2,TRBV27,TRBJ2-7,CASSAKDFGTSPYEQYF
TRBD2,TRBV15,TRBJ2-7,CATSRSLAGSDEQYF
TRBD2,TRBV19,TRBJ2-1,CASSIGVAGVRNEQFF
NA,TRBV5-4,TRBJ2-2,CASSAGGSGTGELFF
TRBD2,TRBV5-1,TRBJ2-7,CASSFASGNYEQYF
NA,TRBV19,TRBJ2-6,CASSSKGSGRFSGANVLTF
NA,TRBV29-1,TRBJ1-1,CSVERAGANTEAFF
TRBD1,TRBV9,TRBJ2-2,CASSPGQVNTGELFF
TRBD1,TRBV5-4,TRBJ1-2,CASSPQGARDYGYTF
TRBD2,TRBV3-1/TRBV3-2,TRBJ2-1,CASSRRLAGDHNEQFF
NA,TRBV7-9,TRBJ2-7,CASGGGAYEQYF
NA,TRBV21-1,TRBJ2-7,CASSKGPVWVRGKSEQYF
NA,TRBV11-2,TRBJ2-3,CASSLNWDLSILQDTQYF
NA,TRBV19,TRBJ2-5,CASSLRGETQYF
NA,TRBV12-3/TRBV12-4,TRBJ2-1,CASSLMRHEQFF
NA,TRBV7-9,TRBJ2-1,CASSLGSRPYNEQFF
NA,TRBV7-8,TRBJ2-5,CASSLVAVRETQYF
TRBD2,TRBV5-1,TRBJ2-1,CASSLSGLEGFDEQFF
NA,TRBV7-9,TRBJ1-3,CASSLVGGLGNTIYF
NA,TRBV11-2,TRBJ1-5,CAGRVHGQPQHF
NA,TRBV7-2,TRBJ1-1,CASSLFQNTEAFF
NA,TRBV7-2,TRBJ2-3,CASSPFLDTQYF
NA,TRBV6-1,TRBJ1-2,CASSEAVSAYYGYTF
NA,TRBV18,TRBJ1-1,CASSLRGTEAFF
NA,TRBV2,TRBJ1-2,CASSAGPPNYGYTF
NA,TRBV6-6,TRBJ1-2,CASSWRDGTYGYTF
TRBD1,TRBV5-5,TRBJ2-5,CASSTLTGQGETQYF
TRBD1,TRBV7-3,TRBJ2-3,CASSLLGQGGDTQYF
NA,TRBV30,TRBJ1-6,CAWSGGSSYNSPLHF
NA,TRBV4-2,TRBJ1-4,CASSQALSWQDGEKLFF
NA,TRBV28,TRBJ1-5,CASRLGGPQHF
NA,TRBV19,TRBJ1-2,CASSPSAGANYGYTF
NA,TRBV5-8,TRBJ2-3,CASSPLRVTDTQYF
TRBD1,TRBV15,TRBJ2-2,CATSRWDRVLSTGELFF
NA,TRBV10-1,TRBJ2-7,CASSQGPDEQYF
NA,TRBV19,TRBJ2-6,CASSQSGANVLTF
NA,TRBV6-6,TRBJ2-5,CASSYDLAAGTQYF